The 22 T cell receptor beta chains below were found in one sample sequenced in a study of control samples from healthy donors and cancer patients. Measured with immunoSEQ multiplex PCR; TCRdb has only the in-frame clones, and not every one. The sample includes 120,000 to 150,000 clones, roughly 92% of them seen just once. Sequencing was done on a sample of blood. The source is a man in his forties in good health.

This chain uses TRBV4-3 with TRBJ1-4; 8 nucleotides align to TRBD1. V dropped 1 base and J dropped 8; count of bases not matched to a gene: 6. In germline, CDR1 is LGHNA, CDR2 YSLEER. CDR3 length equals 15 residues. This chain's CDR3 is CASSQARTGREKLFF. The CDR3 DNA reads TGCGCCAGCAGCCAAGCCCGGACAGGGAGGGAAAAACTGTTTTTT.

The V gene is TRBV14, the J gene TRBJ2-2, with D perhaps TRBD1 (5 bases). Between the trimmed V and J ends, which lost 1 base and 4 bases, there was a span of 13 bases. The CDR3 is 16 residues long. Germline CDR1 and CDR2: SGHDN and FVKESK. CDR3 coding DNA: TGTGCCAGCAGCCAAGTCGTAAGGGGAATCACCGGGGAGCTGTTTTTT. It translates to CASSQVVRGITGELFF.

The chain recombines TRBV7-3 with TRBJ2-2; 8 bases align to TRBD2. CDR1 is SGHTA and CDR2 is FQGTGA in the germline V gene. The CDR3 extends over 16 amino acids. With 4 bases clipped from V and 6 bases from J, the junction kept 10 bases outside the gene matches. The DNA for the CDR3 is TGTGCCAGCAGCTCCCTAGAGCGGGGGTGGGCCGGGGAGCTGTTTTTT. Protein: CASSSLERGWAGELFF. Together with reference TRBV7-3 and TRBJ2-2, the CDR3 gives the full variable domain: GAGVSQTPSNKVTEKGKYVELRCDPISGHTALYWYRQSLGQGPEFLIYFQGTGAADDSGLPNDRFFAVRPEGSVSTLKIQRTERGDSAVYLCASSSLERGWAGELFFGEGSRLTVL.

The gene calls are TRBV5-1 and TRBJ2-5; 8 bases are shared with TRBD2. CDR3 length equals 15 residues. After removal of 1 base from V and 5 bases from J, the junction contained 7 bases not matched to a gene. Germline lookup yields CDR1 SGHRS and CDR2 YFSETQ. The CDR3 loop is CASSLSGSGGETQYF. DNA of the CDR3: TGCGCCAGCAGCTTGAGCGGGAGCGGTGGGGAGACCCAGTACTTC.

This clone showed up just a few times. The chain joins TRBV5-5 to TRBJ1-5; D gene uncertain. The V gene lost 4 bases and the J gene lost 6 bases, with 26 bases spanning the gap. CDR3 size: 18 residues. Germline CDR1 SGHKS, CDR2 YYEKEE (reference sequence). CDR3 bases: TGTGCCAGCAGCCCGTTAATCGGGTGGGGAAGAACCGTTCAGCCCCAGCATTTT. The encoded protein is CASSPLIGWGRTVQPQHF.

Concerning this clone itself: Other nucleotide sequences in the sample specify the same CDR3. The V gene is TRBV25-1, the J gene TRBJ1-2, with D unresolved. This CDR3 is built from 15 residues. V shed 2 bases and J shed 8 bases, with 18 bases lying between them. Germline values: CDR1 MGHDK, CDR2 SYGVNS. In nucleotides, the CDR3 is TGTGCCAGCAGTGAAGTAAGTCGAGGGCCGGAGGGCTACACCTTC. Translated, it gives CASSEVSRGPEGYTF.

J is TRBJ1-1 and V is TRBV4-3; D gene ambiguous. Trimming pared 0 bases from V and 1 base from J, leaving 9 bases between. The CDR3 totals 15 residues. Germline V gene lookup returns CDR1 LGHNA and CDR2 YSLEER. CDR3 DNA: TGCGCCAGCAGCCAAGATTTAAGGAGGAACACTGAAGCTTTCTTT. As protein: CASSQDLRRNTEAFF.

This chain uses TRBV19 with TRBJ1-1; TRBD1 might be the D (5 bases). CDR1 LNHDA and CDR2 SQIVND come from the germline V gene (reference sequence). The CDR3 length is 13 residues. Trimming removed 5 bases at V and 10 bases at J, with 17 bases between. CDR3 sequence: CASSHPGGMGAFF. In DNA form, the CDR3 reads TGTGCCAGTAGTCACCCCGGGGGTATGGGAGCTTTCTTT.

The rearrangement links TRBV7-8 to TRBJ1-6; D is undetermined. Trimming pared 1 base from V and 10 bases from J, leaving 8 bases between. Germline CDR1 reads SGHVS; CDR2 reads FQNEAQ. This CDR3 is 13 amino acids long. The CDR3 spells CASSLGGRSPLHF. DNA of the CDR3: TGTGCCAGCAGCTTAGGGGGAAGGTCACCCCTCCACTTT.

The count of this clone is one. This chain joins TRBV5-1 and TRBJ2-3; 7 bases align to TRBD2. The CDR3 contains 13 residues. J gave up 7 bases and V 4 bases, and 6 bases lay outside the gene matches. Germline CDR1 is SGHRS and CDR2 is YFSETQ. The CDR3 sequence: CASSGSSGNTQYF. In DNA, the CDR3 is TGCGCCAGCAGCGGGTCTAGCGGCAATACGCAGTATTTT.

The V and J genes are TRBV27 and TRBJ1-2; D is possibly TRBD1 (6 bases). The CDR3 contains 16 residues. Germline V gives CDR1 MNHEY, CDR2 SMNVEV (reference sequence). The ends were cut back, 6 bases at V and 4 bases at J, with 21 bases in the middle. The CDR3 loop is CASSAGTFRGGYGYTF. Written as DNA, the CDR3 is TGTGCCAGCAGCGCCGGGACATTCCGGGGTGGCTATGGCTACACCTTC.

The chain employs TRBV19 and TRBJ2-7; possible D gene TRBD1, 5 bases. CDR1 is LNHDA, CDR2 SQIVND, per germline (reference sequence). V lost 4 bases and J lost 0, with 13 bases in between. CDR3 length equals 15 residues. CDR3 loop: CASSTSRQTSYEQYF. The CDR3 DNA sequence: TGTGCCAGTAGTACCTCCCGACAGACCTCCTACGAGCAGTACTTC.

This clone was seen once. The V gene is TRBV7-3, the J gene TRBJ1-3; D is undetermined. The CDR3 length is 13 residues. Trimming left V 3 bases short and J 8 bases short, with 11 bases between. Germline V CDR1 and CDR2: SGHTA, FQGTGA. The chain's CDR3 is CASSLTYRDTIYF. CDR3 in DNA: TGTGCCAGCAGCTTGACGTATCGAGACACCATATATTTT.

The rearrangement links TRBV10-3 to TRBJ1-6; D possibly corresponds to TRBD1 (5 bases). Germline CDR1 and CDR2: ENHRY and SYGVKD. The CDR3 runs 16 residues. V dropped 2 bases and J dropped 4 bases, with 12 bases sitting between them. CDR3 DNA sequence: TGTGCCATCAGTGAGCAGGGCAGCACATATAATTCACCCCTCCACTTT. Protein: CAISEQGSTYNSPLHF.

This clone was seen once. Other nucleotide sequences in the sample specify the same CDR3. The gene calls are TRBV5-4 and TRBJ2-5; TRBD1 or TRBD2 may be the D gene (5 bases each). Germline V lookup: CDR1 SGHNT, CDR2 YYREEE (reference sequence). This CDR3 spans 15 amino acids. Trimming removed 3 bases at V and 1 base at J, with 13 bases between. The CDR3 here is CASSSGQGPQETQYF. CDR3 in DNA: TGTGCCAGCAGCTCCGGCCAGGGACCCCAAGAGACCCAGTACTTC.

The chain employs TRBV10-3 and TRBJ1-1; 7 nucleotides match TRBD1. The J segment lost 2 bases and the V segment lost 0 bases, leaving 12 bases of the junction unmatched. This CDR3 spans 18 amino acids. Germline CDR1 is ENHRY and CDR2 is SYGVKD. DNA for the CDR3: TGTGCCATCAGTGAGTCAGGGAGGCCAGGGGGACCCAACACTGAAGCTTTCTTT. Protein product: CAISESGRPGGPNTEAFF.

CDR3 sequence (DNA): TGTGCCATCACTGGAGGGCGACAGGCCGAGCTGAACTATGGCTACACCTTC. Translated: CAITGGRQAELNYGYTF. The V call is TRBV10-3, the J call TRBJ1-2, with a weak D call TRBD1 (6 bases). Germline assignment: CDR1 ENHRY and CDR2 SYGVKD. V shed 7 bases and J shed 2 bases, with 23 bases lying between them. This CDR3 has 17 residues.

This chain joins TRBV6-2 or TRBV6-3 and TRBJ2-3; 7 nucleotides align to TRBD1. Losses at the gene ends were 8 bases for V and 0 bases for J; bases not matched to a gene: 8. Germline V lookup: CDR1 MNHEY, CDR2 SVGEGT. The CDR3 has 15 residues. The CDR3 sequence: CASGHRGSSTDTQYF. The CDR3 bases are TGTGCCAGCGGCCACAGGGGTTCTAGCACAGATACGCAGTATTTT.

The chain joins TRBV6-5 to TRBJ1-5; D remains ambiguous. CDR1 is MNHEY, CDR2 SVGAGI, per germline. Trimming cost V 6 bases and J 9 bases, with 15 bases left between them. CDR3 size: 13 residues. As DNA, the CDR3 is TGTGCCAGCAGCCTTGGGTCGTCGGGGCCCCAGCATTTT. Translation: CASSLGSSGPQHF.

The gene calls are TRBV7-6 and TRBJ1-2; D is ambiguous. Trimming took off 5 bases at V and 2 bases at J, with 15 bases between the two ends. This CDR3 region has 15 residues. In germline, CDR1 is SGHVS, CDR2 FNYEAQ. CDR3 protein: CASSPTKKLNYGYTF. The CDR3 DNA follows: TGTGCCAGCAGCCCAACAAAGAAATTAAACTATGGCTACACCTTC.

The CDR3 reads CASSPTGQGANYGYTF. CDR3 bases: TGTGCCAGCTCCCCTACCGGACAGGGGGCTAACTATGGCTACACCTTC. This chain connects TRBV18 to TRBJ1-2, with 10 positions matching TRBD1. The V gene's germline CDR1 is KGHSH and CDR2 LQKENI. The CDR3 is made up of 16 amino acids. After removal of 6 bases from V and 0 bases from J, the junction contained 7 bases not matched to a gene.

This clone was picked up one time. V is TRBV27 and J is TRBJ2-1, with D uncertain. The V and J ends lost 2 bases and 4 bases respectively, with 6 bases between them. This CDR3 has 13 amino acids. Germline V lookup: CDR1 MNHEY, CDR2 SMNVEV (reference sequence). The CDR3 loop is CASSLVVYNEQFF. In DNA, the CDR3 is TGTGCCAGCAGTTTAGTGGTATACAATGAGCAGTTCTTC.